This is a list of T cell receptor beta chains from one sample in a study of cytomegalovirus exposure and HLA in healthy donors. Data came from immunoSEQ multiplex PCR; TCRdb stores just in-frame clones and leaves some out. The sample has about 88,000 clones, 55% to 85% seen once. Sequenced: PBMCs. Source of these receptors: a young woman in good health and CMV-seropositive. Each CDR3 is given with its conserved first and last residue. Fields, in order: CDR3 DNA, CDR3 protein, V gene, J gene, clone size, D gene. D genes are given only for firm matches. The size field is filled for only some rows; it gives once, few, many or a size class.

TGTGCCAGCTCACCTATCCGGACAGGGTGGCACTATGGCTACACCTTC	CASSPIRTGWHYGYTF	TRBV18	TRBJ1-2	NA	TRBD1
TGTGCCAGCAGTTTAGGGGGACAGGGCTATGGCTACACCTTC	CASSLGGQGYGYTF	TRBV27	TRBJ1-2	NA	TRBD1
TGTGCCAGCAGCCCCCTAGCGGGAGGATCGCACAATGAGCAGTTCTTC	CASSPLAGGSHNEQFF	TRBV7-3	TRBJ2-1	NA	TRBD2
TGTGCCAGCAGCCCGACAGGGTTTGCTGACTATGGCTACACCTTC	CASSPTGFADYGYTF	TRBV6-5	TRBJ1-2	NA	TRBD1
TGTGCCAGCAGCTGGACTAGCTCCTACAATGAGCAGTTCTTC	CASSWTSSYNEQFF	TRBV7-8	TRBJ2-1	few	TRBD2
TGTGCCAGCAGTCAGGGGGCGTCCTACGAGCAGTACTTC	CASSQGASYEQYF	TRBV6-5	TRBJ2-7	NA	TRBD1
TGTGCCAGCAGTTGGAAGGGGGTGGGTTTTGGCTACACCTTC	CASSWKGVGFGYTF	TRBV6-5	TRBJ1-2	NA	NA
TGTGCCAGCAGTTTAGGACTAGCGGGAGCCGGCGAGCAGTACTTC	CASSLGLAGAGEQYF	TRBV27	TRBJ2-7	NA	TRBD2
TGCGCCAGCAGCCGGGGGGGCGGGAGTACAGATACGCAGTATTTT	CASSRGGGSTDTQYF	TRBV5-1	TRBJ2-3	once	TRBD2
TGCAGCGCCCTAACTGGGAGCGAGCAGTACTTC	CSALTGSEQYF	TRBV29-1	TRBJ2-7	NA	NA
TGTGCCAGCAGTTTATCCACGGGGGGCTCCTACGAGCAGTACTTC	CASSLSTGGSYEQYF	TRBV27	TRBJ2-7	few	TRBD2
TGTGCCAGCAGTAAAACCGGGACTAGCGGGGTTCACGAGCAGTACTTC	CASSKTGTSGVHEQYF	TRBV7-2	TRBJ2-7	NA	TRBD2
TGTGTCAGCAGTGGATCCCATTCCGGGACAGGGACGTATTCACGTGGCTACACCTTC	CVSSGSHSGTGTYSRGYTF	TRBV6-1	TRBJ1-2	NA	TRBD1
TGTGCCAGTAGTACCACGGGATTGTGGTCGGACACTGAAGCTTTCTTT	CASSTTGLWSDTEAFF	TRBV19	TRBJ1-1	NA	NA
TGTGCCAGCAGCCCTACCGCAACGATCGACACTGAAGCTTTCTTT	CASSPTATIDTEAFF	TRBV4-2	TRBJ1-1	NA	NA
TGTGCCAGCAGGGTTTCTCGCAGGGCCAATCAGCCCCAGCATTTT	CASRVSRRANQPQHF	TRBV28	TRBJ1-5	few	NA
TGTGCCAGCTCATTTGGCAGGGGGGAGACCCAGTACTTC	CASSFGRGETQYF	TRBV18	TRBJ2-5	NA	TRBD1
TGTGCCAGCAGTTTATACAAGACAGGGGACACTGAAGCTTTCTTT	CASSLYKTGDTEAFF	TRBV27	TRBJ1-1	NA	TRBD1
TGTGCCAGCAGCCCAAGGACAGGGAGCTCCTACGAGCAGTACTTC	CASSPRTGSSYEQYF	TRBV11-3	TRBJ2-7	NA	TRBD1
TGTGCCAGCAGCCCTTCGGAGGAGTCCACTGAAGCTTTCTTT	CASSPSEESTEAFF	TRBV4-2	TRBJ1-1	NA	NA
TGTGCCAGCAGCGTTCCGGGGGGTGAGCAGTACTTC	CASSVPGGEQYF	TRBV9	TRBJ2-7	NA	TRBD2
TGTGCCAGCAGTGAGTTGGCAGGTACTTATGGCTACACCTTC	CASSELAGTYGYTF	TRBV6-5	TRBJ1-2	NA	NA
TGTGCCAGCAGCTTACCGTTGGGCGGGGGGTCCTACAATGAGCAGTTCTTC	CASSLPLGGGSYNEQFF	TRBV7-2	TRBJ2-1	once	TRBD2
TGTGCCAGCAGCCAGGGGGTAGCTAACTATGGCTACACCTTC	CASSQGVANYGYTF	TRBV7-8	TRBJ1-2	few	TRBD1
TGTGCCAGCAGCCAAGTGGGCAGGCCCAAACCCCAGCATTTT	CASSQVGRPKPQHF	TRBV28	TRBJ1-5	NA	NA
TGTGCCAGCAGTGGTCCAGGACAGGGCTCCTACGAGCAGTACTTC	CASSGPGQGSYEQYF	TRBV6-1	TRBJ2-7	NA	TRBD1
TGCGCCAGCACCCCTGAGGTTGGTTGGTCTGGAAACACCATATATTTT	CASTPEVGWSGNTIYF	TRBV5-1	TRBJ1-3	NA	NA
TGTGCCAGCAGCTTCCAGGGGGCGCGTGGCTACACCTTC	CASSFQGARGYTF	TRBV7-9	TRBJ1-2	few	TRBD1
TGTGCCTGGATTCGGGACAGGGACGTACGGGGCTACACCTTC	CAWIRDRDVRGYTF	TRBV30	TRBJ1-2	NA	TRBD1
TGCGCCAGCAGCGTGGCACCAGGACTCTATGGCTACACCTTC	CASSVAPGLYGYTF	TRBV5-1	TRBJ1-2	few	NA
TGTGCCAGCAGCTCAGGGTTTCACGAGCAGTACTTC	CASSSGFHEQYF	TRBV5-6	TRBJ2-7	once	NA
TGTGCCAGTAGTCGCGGACAGGGCCGGCTCGAGCAGTACTTC	CASSRGQGRLEQYF	TRBV19	TRBJ2-7	NA	TRBD1
TGTGCCAGCAGCAACGACGGCAGGGGACGCCAGCCCCAGCATTTT	CASSNDGRGRQPQHF	TRBV7-2	TRBJ1-5	NA	NA
TGTGCCAGCACAAGGGAGTTTGGTGAAGCTTTCTTT	CASTREFGEAFF	TRBV5-6	TRBJ1-1	NA	NA
TGTGCCAGCAGCTTAGGGACAGGGGCTCACTATGGCTACACCTTC	CASSLGTGAHYGYTF	TRBV7-8	TRBJ1-2	NA	TRBD1
TGTGCCAGCAGCTTTATATGGACAGGGGATGGCTACACCTTC	CASSFIWTGDGYTF	TRBV5-6	TRBJ1-2	few	TRBD1
TGCGCCAGCAGGCGGACAGTCTCTGGAAACACCATATATTTT	CASRRTVSGNTIYF	TRBV5-1	TRBJ1-3	NA	NA
TGTGCCAGCAGCCAAGACATCCGGGACATCCAAGAGACCCAGTACTTC	CASSQDIRDIQETQYF	TRBV4-2	TRBJ2-5	NA	NA
TGTGCCAGTAGTTCCCAGGGGGTGACTGTCACAGATACGCAGTATTTT	CASSSQGVTVTDTQYF	TRBV19	TRBJ2-3	NA	TRBD1
TGTGCCAGCTCACTCCGACTAGCGGATTACAATGAGCAGTTCTTC	CASSLRLADYNEQFF	TRBV18	TRBJ2-1	few	TRBD2
TGTGCCAGCAGCGCGCGACAGGTTCCCCCCCTCGATCCATATGGCTACACCTTC	CASSARQVPPLDPYGYTF	TRBV7-6	TRBJ1-2	NA	NA
TGCGCCAGCAGCTCTGGTCTAGGGGTCGGGAACACTGAAGCTTTCTTT	CASSSGLGVGNTEAFF	TRBV5-1	TRBJ1-1	NA	NA
TGTGCCAGTAGTATTCTCGGAAACACCATATATTTT	CASSILGNTIYF	TRBV19	TRBJ1-3	few	NA
TGTGCCATCAGTGGCAGGCAGGGGGTAGGCGAGACCCAGTACTTC	CAISGRQGVGETQYF	TRBV10-3	TRBJ2-5	NA	TRBD1
TGTGCCTGGAGTGACGCGGGGGGAACTGAAGCTTTCTTT	CAWSDAGGTEAFF	TRBV30	TRBJ1-1	NA	NA
TGTGCCAGCAGCCTAGACAGGGTGTCCGGCTACACCTTC	CASSLDRVSGYTF	TRBV7-3	TRBJ1-2	NA	TRBD1
TGTGCCAGCAGCCTAGGACTAGCGCACTCCTACGAGCAGTACTTC	CASSLGLAHSYEQYF	TRBV28	TRBJ2-7	NA	TRBD2
TGTGCCAGCAGCCAAGACTTCAGGGACAGGGTGAAGACCCAGTACTTC	CASSQDFRDRVKTQYF	TRBV4-2	TRBJ2-5	NA	TRBD1
TGCGCCAGCAGCTTCCGGGCGGGACAGGGGTCGTACGAGCAGTACTTC	CASSFRAGQGSYEQYF	TRBV4-1	TRBJ2-7	NA	TRBD1
TGTGCCAGCACCGCGGAGTATGAAAGTGAGCAGTTCTTC	CASTAEYESEQFF	TRBV2	TRBJ2-1	NA	NA
TGTGCCACCAGCAGAGCGGGGGTGGGGGAATACGAGCAGTACTTC	CATSRAGVGEYEQYF	TRBV15	TRBJ2-7	NA	NA
TGCAGCGGGGGACAGGGCCTCGGCGATGGCTACACCTTC	CSGGQGLGDGYTF	TRBV29-1	TRBJ1-2	NA	TRBD1
TGTGCCAGCAGCTCACAGGGGGCAGGCGGAAACACCATATATTTT	CASSSQGAGGNTIYF	TRBV11-2	TRBJ1-3	NA	TRBD1
TGTGCCAGCAGCCCCGGGAGCACAGATACGCAGTATTTT	CASSPGSTDTQYF	TRBV7-6	TRBJ2-3	NA	NA
TGTGCCAGCACTTCGGGGGACAGGGACGAAAAACTGTTTTTT	CASTSGDRDEKLFF	TRBV27	TRBJ1-4	NA	TRBD1
TGCAGCGTTGAAGCGACTTACAATGAGCAGTTCTTC	CSVEATYNEQFF	TRBV29-1	TRBJ2-1	NA	NA
TGCGCCAGCAGCCGGACCCATGATCAGGGCCGACAGAGAGACTATGGCTACACCTTC	CASSRTHDQGRQRDYGYTF	TRBV5-1	TRBJ1-2	NA	NA
TGTGCCAGCAGCACCTACGGGGACTACGGGATCAATGAGCAGTTCTTC	CASSTYGDYGINEQFF	TRBV7-2	TRBJ2-1	NA	TRBD2
TGCGCCAGCAGCCAAGAGGGCCAGGGCGGATATGAAAAACTGTTTTTT	CASSQEGQGGYEKLFF	TRBV4-3	TRBJ1-4	few	NA